The 18 T cell receptor beta chains below come from one sample, sequenced in a study of CXCR3-negative and CXCR3-positive naive CD8 T cells (dated by TCRdb to the late 2010s). The sequencing machine was a NextSeq 550. The Human TCR Profiling Kit (MiLaboratory) was used to prepare UMI-labeled 5' RACE TRB cDNA libraries. Following TCRdb reprocessing, every CDR3 protein sequence forms one entry, and DNA is not provided. This sample's table has entries for 50,000 to 75,000 distinct CDR3 sequences. Of the sample, 0.42% falls within the top ten clones. Sequences were obtained from naive CXCR3- CD8+ T cells from blood. The label giving this sample's cell subset or site can be read as: CD45RO-CCR7+CD27+CD95- naive CD8+ T cells lacking CXCR3 (TNR3-). Receptors were obtained from a human donor in good health. Some clones in this sample may be carry-over from other donors' samples.

The chain recombines TRBV28 with TRBJ2-1. The CDR3 runs 13 residues. CDR1 and CDR2 (germline): MDHEN, SYDVKM. The CDR3 sequence: CASSLSGRPEQFF.

This sequence joins TRBV20-1 and TRBJ2-7; TCRdb proposes TRBD1, but this gene call is untestable without DNA. Germline V gene sequence: CDR1 DFQATT, CDR2 SNEGSKA (reference sequence). This CDR3 spans 15 amino acids. The CDR3 loop is CSALPRGGASYEQYF.

The V call is TRBV4-1, the J call TRBJ2-1; no DNA is available, so the TRBD2 call from TCRdb remains unchecked. The CDR3 runs 15 residues. Germline CDR1 reads MGHRA; CDR2 reads YSYEKL. CDR3 sequence: CASSELADLYNEQFF.

V and J are TRBV14 and TRBJ1-6; TCRdb names TRBD1, which stays unverified in the absence of DNA. Germline CDR1 SGHDN, CDR2 FVKESK. CDR3 length: 15 residues. This CDR3 is CASSQQRGYNSPLHF.

The chain has TRBV7-3 and TRBJ2-3; TCRdb's D call, TRBD1, is unchecked because there is no DNA. The germline CDR1 and CDR2 sequences are SGHTA and FQGTGA. This CDR3 spans 16 amino acids. This chain's CDR3 is CASSPSDRTLTDTQYF.

The chain joins TRBV6-2 or TRBV6-3 to TRBJ2-3. The CDR3 has 12 residues. Germline V gene data show CDR1 as MNHEY and CDR2 as SVGEGT. The CDR3 loop reads CASRENTDTQYF.

This chain joins TRBV4-2 and TRBJ1-1; as DNA is missing, the TRBD1 call by TCRdb cannot be tested. This CDR3 has 14 residues. Germline V lookup: CDR1 LGHNA, CDR2 YNFKEQ. The CDR3 is CASSQGQGDTEAFF.

The chain joins TRBV6-2 or TRBV6-3 to TRBJ1-1. This CDR3 has 13 amino acids. Per the germline V gene, CDR1 is MNHEY and CDR2 is SVGEGT. CDR3 region: CASSYGVYPEAFF.

This rearrangement joins TRBV7-6 to TRBJ2-5; TCRdb picks TRBD2, but there is no DNA to check that call. The CDR3 has 18 residues. CDR1 is SGHVS, CDR2 FNYEAQ, per germline. The CDR3 region is CASSLLNIGWTSSETQYF.

CDR3 sequence: CAISEKDRALLTYEQYF. J is TRBJ2-7 and V is TRBV10-3; TCRdb designates TRBD1, a call that cannot be tested without DNA. The CDR3 has 17 residues. CDR1 is ENHRY and CDR2 is SYGVKD in the germline V gene.

The CDR3 reads CASTGGMNTEAFF. The chain is built from TRBV5-5 and TRBJ1-1. Germline V gene sequence: CDR1 SGHKS, CDR2 YYEKEE (reference sequence). The CDR3 length is 13 residues. The full variable domain, with the rest looked up from reference TRBV5-5 and TRBJ1-1, is DAGVTQSPTHLIKTRGQQVTLRCSPISGHKSVSWYQQVLGQGPQFIFQYYEKEERGRGNFPDRFSARQFPNYSSELNVNALLLGDSALYLCASTGGMNTEAFFGQGTRLTVV.

V usage is TRBV29-1 and J usage is TRBJ1-2. The CDR3 spans 11 residues. Germline-derived CDR1 and CDR2 are SQVTM and ANQGSEA. CDR3 loop: CSVRGGIGYTF.

This rearrangement joins TRBV4-2 to TRBJ1-2. This CDR3 comprises 17 residues. CDR1 and CDR2 (germline): LGHNA, YNFKEQ. The CDR3 is CASSQEGGVEADYGYTF.

The chain joins TRBV7-8 to TRBJ2-2; TCRdb outputs TRBD1, but without DNA this stays unchecked. This CDR3 has 15 amino acids. From germline, CDR1 is SGHVS and CDR2 FQNEAQ. CDR3 sequence reads: CASSPGGVAPGELFF.

V gene TRBV2 combines with J gene TRBJ2-7; the D call from TCRdb, TRBD1, cannot be confirmed without DNA. Germline loops: CDR1 SNHLY, CDR2 FYNNEI. This CDR3 has 15 residues. This chain's CDR3 is CASSLSTVPTYEQYF.

The chain carries TRBV27 and TRBJ1-5; TCRdb's assignment of TRBD1 cannot be checked, as there is no DNA. The CDR3 is made up of 15 amino acids. The V gene's germline CDR1 is MNHEY and CDR2 SMNVEV (reference sequence). The CDR3 loop is CASSFRSTGYQPQHF.

V usage is TRBV6-6 and J usage is TRBJ1-1. The CDR3 extends over 13 amino acids. Germline V gives CDR1 MNHNY, CDR2 SVGAGI (reference sequence). CDR3 amino acids: CASSFGQPSEAFF.

The chain has TRBV7-2 and TRBJ2-3; TCRdb's D gene call, TRBD1, goes unchecked for lack of DNA. This CDR3 is 13 amino acids long. Looked up from germline, CDR1 is SGHTA and CDR2 is FQGNSA. The CDR3 here is CASSPGGADTQYF. Full variable domain (rest looked up from reference TRBV7-2 and TRBJ2-3): GAGVSQSPSNKVTEKGKDVELRCDPISGHTALYWYRQSLGQGLEFLIYFQGNSAPDKSGLPSDRFSAERTGGSVSTLTIQRTQQEDSAVYLCASSPGGADTQYFGPGTRLTVL.